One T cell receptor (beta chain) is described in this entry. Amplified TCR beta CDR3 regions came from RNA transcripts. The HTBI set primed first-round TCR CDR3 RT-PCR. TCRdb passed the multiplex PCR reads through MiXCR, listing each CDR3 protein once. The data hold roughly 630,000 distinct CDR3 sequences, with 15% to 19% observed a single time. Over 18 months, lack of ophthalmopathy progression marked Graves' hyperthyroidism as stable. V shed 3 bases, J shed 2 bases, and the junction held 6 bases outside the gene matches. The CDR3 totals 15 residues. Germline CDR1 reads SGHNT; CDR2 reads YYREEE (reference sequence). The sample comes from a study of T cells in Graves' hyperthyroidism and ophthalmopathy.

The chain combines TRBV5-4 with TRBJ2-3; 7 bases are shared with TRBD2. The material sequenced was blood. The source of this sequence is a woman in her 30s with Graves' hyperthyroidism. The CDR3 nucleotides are TGTGCCAGCAGCTCCCCCGGGACTATCACAGATACGCAGTATTTT. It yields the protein CASSSPGTITDTQYF.